These T cell receptor beta chains were read from a single sample in a study of blood T cells in healthy people across ages. In TCRdb, the 5' RACE reads were re-called with MiXCR into one record per CDR3 protein. The sample gives 850,000 to 1,300,000 distinct CDR3 sequences, around 45% of which show up once; 15% to 20% is in the top ten. The sample was blood. The receptor source for this set is a woman between 55 and 75 years old in good health. The CDR3 runs from the conserved cysteine through the conserved F or W. Fields, in order: V gene, clone size, D gene, J gene, CDR3 protein, CDR3 DNA. The D gene is left open where the match is weak. Some rows have no size entry. The others give once, few or many, or a class for an expanded clone.

v_gene: TRBV6-5
abundance: -
d_gene: TRBD2
j_gene: TRBJ2-3
CDR3aa: CASSYDQRGPTDTQYF
CDR3nt: TGTGCCAGCAGTTACGATCAGCGGGGCCCCACAGATACGCAGTATTTT

v_gene: TRBV6-1
abundance: -
d_gene: -
j_gene: TRBJ2-6
CDR3aa: CASSLIRGAGANVLTF
CDR3nt: TGTGCCAGCAGTCTGATACGAGGGGCCGGGGCCAACGTCCTGACTTTC

v_gene: TRBV10-2
abundance: few
d_gene: -
j_gene: TRBJ1-2
CDR3aa: CASSDVAGENYGYTF
CDR3nt: TGCGCCAGCAGTGACGTCGCAGGGGAAAACTATGGCTACACCTTC

v_gene: TRBV7-2
abundance: -
d_gene: TRBD2
j_gene: TRBJ2-7
CDR3aa: CASSRSGRSDEQYF
CDR3nt: TGTGCCAGCAGTAGGAGCGGGAGGAGCGACGAGCAGTACTTC

v_gene: TRBV6-6
abundance: -
d_gene: -
j_gene: TRBJ2-7
CDR3aa: CASSPGKGGSEQYF
CDR3nt: TGTGCCAGCAGTCCCGGGAAGGGGGGGTCCGAGCAGTACTTC

v_gene: TRBV5-5
abundance: -
d_gene: TRBD2
j_gene: TRBJ2-3
CDR3aa: CASSLGLAGGPNTQYF
CDR3nt: TGTGCCAGCAGCTTGGGACTAGCGGGAGGGCCTAATACGCAGTATTTT

v_gene: TRBV10-3
abundance: -
d_gene: TRBD1
j_gene: TRBJ2-5
CDR3aa: CAISGPGQPQETQYF
CDR3nt: TGTGCCATCAGTGGCCCGGGACAGCCACAAGAGACCCAGTACTTC

v_gene: TRBV6-5
abundance: -
d_gene: -
j_gene: TRBJ2-1
CDR3aa: CASSFLIENEQFF
CDR3nt: TGTGCCAGCAGTTTTTTGATAGAGAATGAGCAGTTCTTC

v_gene: TRBV29-1
abundance: -
d_gene: -
j_gene: TRBJ1-1
CDR3aa: CSVAGTVNAEAFF
CDR3nt: TGCAGCGTCGCCGGGACGGTGAACGCTGAAGCTTTCTTT

v_gene: TRBV5-1
abundance: few
d_gene: -
j_gene: TRBJ2-5
CDR3aa: CAGSLDVKETQYF
CDR3nt: TGCGCCGGCAGCTTGGACGTCAAAGAGACCCAGTACTTC

v_gene: TRBV28
abundance: -
d_gene: -
j_gene: TRBJ1-2
CDR3aa: CASAGRNYGYTF
CDR3nt: TGTGCCAGCGCAGGTCGTAACTATGGCTACACCTTC

v_gene: TRBV6-1
abundance: -
d_gene: -
j_gene: TRBJ2-3
CDR3aa: CASSQWGPATQPGQDTDTQYF
CDR3nt: TGTGCCAGCAGCCAATGGGGACCCGCAACCCAACCGGGACAAGACACAGATACGCAGTATTTT

v_gene: TRBV29-1
abundance: many
d_gene: -
j_gene: TRBJ2-4
CDR3aa: CSAKVGQGIQYF
CDR3nt: TGCAGCGCCAAGGTGGGGCAGGGGATTCAGTACTTC

v_gene: TRBV20-1
abundance: -
d_gene: -
j_gene: TRBJ1-2
CDR3aa: CSARAPGRNIYGYTF
CDR3nt: TGCAGTGCTAGAGCCCCGGGACGGAATATCTATGGCTACACCTTC

v_gene: TRBV20-1
abundance: -
d_gene: TRBD2
j_gene: TRBJ2-3
CDR3aa: CSAQGTSHSPDTQYF
CDR3nt: TGCAGTGCACAAGGGACTAGCCACTCCCCAGATACGCAGTATTTT

v_gene: TRBV28
abundance: -
d_gene: TRBD1
j_gene: TRBJ2-7
CDR3aa: CASSLDRAPHYEQYF
CDR3nt: TGTGCCAGCAGTCTTGACAGGGCCCCACATTACGAGCAGTACTTC

v_gene: TRBV20-1
abundance: few
d_gene: TRBD2
j_gene: TRBJ2-7
CDR3aa: CSARNSGSSYEQYF
CDR3nt: TGCAGTGCTAGGAATAGCGGGAGCTCCTACGAGCAGTACTTC

v_gene: TRBV20-1
abundance: -
d_gene: TRBD1
j_gene: TRBJ2-5
CDR3aa: CSAASGTATYGQYF
CDR3nt: TGCAGTGCCGCATCAGGGACAGCGACCTACGGGCAGTACTTC

v_gene: TRBV2
abundance: once
d_gene: -
j_gene: TRBJ2-3
CDR3aa: CASRSRGGLRDTQYF
CDR3nt: TGTGCCAGCAGAAGCAGGGGGGGACTTCGAGATACGCAGTATTTT

v_gene: TRBV12-3/TRBV12-4
abundance: few
d_gene: -
j_gene: TRBJ2-5
CDR3aa: CASSTARAGRETQYF
CDR3nt: TGTGCCAGCAGTACAGCTAGGGCAGGGCGGGAGACCCAGTACTTC

v_gene: TRBV6-2/TRBV6-3
abundance: few
d_gene: -
j_gene: TRBJ1-1
CDR3aa: CASSQEYWNTEAFF
CDR3nt: TGTGCCAGCAGTCAAGAGTATTGGAACACTGAAGCTTTCTTT

v_gene: TRBV27
abundance: -
d_gene: -
j_gene: TRBJ2-7
CDR3aa: CASSFDTRYEQYF
CDR3nt: TGTGCCAGCAGTTTTGACACCAGATACGAGCAGTACTTC

v_gene: TRBV2
abundance: -
d_gene: -
j_gene: TRBJ2-5
CDR3aa: CASSEEGALQETQYF
CDR3nt: TGTGCCAGCAGTGAAGAAGGGGCACTCCAAGAGACCCAGTACTTC

v_gene: TRBV12-3/TRBV12-4
abundance: few
d_gene: -
j_gene: TRBJ2-1
CDR3aa: CAIGGYEQFF
CDR3nt: TGTGCCATTGGCGGATATGAGCAGTTCTTC

v_gene: TRBV12-3/TRBV12-4
abundance: few
d_gene: -
j_gene: TRBJ2-7
CDR3aa: CASRDQGYEQYF
CDR3nt: TGTGCCAGCAGGGACCAGGGCTACGAGCAGTACTTC

v_gene: TRBV5-1
abundance: -
d_gene: -
j_gene: TRBJ1-1
CDR3aa: CASSLAVDSEAFF
CDR3nt: TGCGCCAGCAGCTTGGCCGTTGACAGTGAAGCTTTCTTT

v_gene: TRBV12-3/TRBV12-4
abundance: many
d_gene: TRBD1
j_gene: TRBJ2-5
CDR3aa: CASNPTGGVETQYF
CDR3nt: TGTGCCAGCAACCCGACAGGGGGAGTGGAGACCCAGTACTTC

v_gene: TRBV27
abundance: -
d_gene: TRBD2
j_gene: TRBJ2-1
CDR3aa: CASSLLAGGINEQFF
CDR3nt: TGTGCCAGCAGTTTACTAGCGGGGGGGATCAATGAGCAGTTCTTC

v_gene: TRBV7-3
abundance: few
d_gene: -
j_gene: TRBJ2-1
CDR3aa: CASSLDVGSYNEQFF
CDR3nt: TGTGCCAGCAGCTTAGACGTGGGCTCCTACAATGAGCAGTTCTTC

v_gene: TRBV7-8
abundance: -
d_gene: TRBD2
j_gene: TRBJ2-1
CDR3aa: CASSSQGLAGVNEQFF
CDR3nt: TGTGCCAGCAGCTCCCAGGGACTAGCGGGAGTTAATGAGCAGTTCTTC

v_gene: TRBV20-1
abundance: few
d_gene: TRBD2
j_gene: TRBJ2-1
CDR3aa: CSAPRTSGGSYNGQFF
CDR3nt: TGCAGTGCTCCTCGGACTAGCGGGGGCTCCTACAATGGGCAGTTCTTC

v_gene: TRBV20-1
abundance: -
d_gene: TRBD2
j_gene: TRBJ2-7
CDR3aa: CSARAGDGLAGTYEQYF
CDR3nt: TGCAGTGCTAGAGCAGGGGACGGACTAGCGGGAACCTACGAGCAGTACTTC

v_gene: TRBV29-1
abundance: -
d_gene: TRBD1
j_gene: TRBJ1-1
CDR3aa: CSTRDREGTEAFF
CDR3nt: TGCAGCACGCGAGACAGGGAGGGGACTGAAGCTTTCTTT

v_gene: TRBV27
abundance: -
d_gene: TRBD2
j_gene: TRBJ2-7
CDR3aa: CASREGLAPYEQYF
CDR3nt: TGTGCCAGCAGGGAGGGACTAGCCCCCTACGAGCAGTACTTC

v_gene: TRBV20-1
abundance: many
d_gene: -
j_gene: TRBJ2-1
CDR3aa: CSAKRGSYNEQFF
CDR3nt: TGCAGTGCTAAAAGGGGGTCCTACAATGAGCAGTTCTTC

v_gene: TRBV2
abundance: few
d_gene: -
j_gene: TRBJ2-7
CDR3aa: CASSVGGLNYEQYF
CDR3nt: TGTGCCAGCAGTGTGGGTGGACTCAACTACGAGCAGTACTTC

v_gene: TRBV4-3
abundance: once
d_gene: TRBD1
j_gene: TRBJ2-1
CDR3aa: CASSQEDRGDEQFF
CDR3nt: TGCGCCAGCAGCCAAGAAGACAGGGGAGATGAGCAGTTCTTC

v_gene: TRBV28
abundance: once
d_gene: -
j_gene: TRBJ1-5
CDR3aa: CASSWEREPQHF
CDR3nt: TGTGCCAGCAGTTGGGAACGTGAGCCCCAGCATTTT

v_gene: TRBV10-3
abundance: -
d_gene: -
j_gene: TRBJ2-4
CDR3aa: CAISERKGTAKNIQYF
CDR3nt: TGTGCCATCAGTGAGCGGAAGGGGACAGCCAAAAACATTCAGTACTTC

v_gene: TRBV27
abundance: -
d_gene: TRBD1
j_gene: TRBJ2-4
CDR3aa: CASSHRDRVYERYF
CDR3nt: TGTGCAAGCAGTCACCGGGACAGGGTCTACGAGCGGTACTTC

v_gene: TRBV12-3/TRBV12-4
abundance: -
d_gene: -
j_gene: TRBJ2-3
CDR3aa: CASSVRIPGAQYF
CDR3nt: TGTGCCAGCAGTGTTAGGATCCCGGGGGCGCAGTATTTT

v_gene: TRBV6-2/TRBV6-3
abundance: -
d_gene: TRBD2
j_gene: TRBJ2-5
CDR3aa: CASSHLLAGDRETQYF
CDR3nt: TGTGCCAGCAGTCACCTGCTAGCGGGAGATCGAGAGACCCAGTACTTC